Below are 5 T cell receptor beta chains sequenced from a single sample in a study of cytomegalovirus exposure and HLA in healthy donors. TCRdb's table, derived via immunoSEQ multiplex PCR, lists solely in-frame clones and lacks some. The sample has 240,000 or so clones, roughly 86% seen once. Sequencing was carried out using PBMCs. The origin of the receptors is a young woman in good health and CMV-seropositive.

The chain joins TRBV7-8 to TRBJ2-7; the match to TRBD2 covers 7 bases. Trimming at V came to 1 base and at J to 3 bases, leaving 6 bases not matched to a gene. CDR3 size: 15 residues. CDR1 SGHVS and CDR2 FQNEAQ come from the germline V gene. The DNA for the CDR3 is TGTGCCAGCAGCTTAGTTGCTGGGAGGGACTACGAGCAGTACTTC. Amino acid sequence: CASSLVAGRDYEQYF.

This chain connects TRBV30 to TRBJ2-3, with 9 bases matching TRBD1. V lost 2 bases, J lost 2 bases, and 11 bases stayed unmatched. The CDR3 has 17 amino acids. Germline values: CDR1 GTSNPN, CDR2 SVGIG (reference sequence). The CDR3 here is CAWSITLTGGSTDTQYF. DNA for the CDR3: TGTGCCTGGAGTATAACGCTGACAGGGGGTTCCACAGATACGCAGTATTTT.

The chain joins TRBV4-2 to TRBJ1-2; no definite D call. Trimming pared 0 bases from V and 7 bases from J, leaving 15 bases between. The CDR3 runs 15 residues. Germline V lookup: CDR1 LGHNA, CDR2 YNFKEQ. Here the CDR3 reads CASSQDHQPLLGYTF. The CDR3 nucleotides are TGTGCCAGCAGCCAAGATCACCAACCACTCCTTGGCTACACCTTC.

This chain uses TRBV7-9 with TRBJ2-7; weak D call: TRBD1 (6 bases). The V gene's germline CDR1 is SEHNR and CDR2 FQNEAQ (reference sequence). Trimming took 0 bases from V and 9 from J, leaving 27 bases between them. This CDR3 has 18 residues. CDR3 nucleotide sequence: TGTGCCAGCAGCTTAGCGCTTCATACGGACAGACAAGACGAGGGGCAGTACTTC. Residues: CASSLALHTDRQDEGQYF.

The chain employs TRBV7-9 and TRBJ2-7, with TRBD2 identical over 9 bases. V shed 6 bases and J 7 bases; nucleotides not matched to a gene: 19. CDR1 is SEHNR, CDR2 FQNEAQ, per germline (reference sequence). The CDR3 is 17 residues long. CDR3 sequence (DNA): TGTGCCAGCAGACATTCAAGCGGGAGGTCCCCCTCTGAAGAGCAGTACTTC. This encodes CASRHSSGRSPSEEQYF.